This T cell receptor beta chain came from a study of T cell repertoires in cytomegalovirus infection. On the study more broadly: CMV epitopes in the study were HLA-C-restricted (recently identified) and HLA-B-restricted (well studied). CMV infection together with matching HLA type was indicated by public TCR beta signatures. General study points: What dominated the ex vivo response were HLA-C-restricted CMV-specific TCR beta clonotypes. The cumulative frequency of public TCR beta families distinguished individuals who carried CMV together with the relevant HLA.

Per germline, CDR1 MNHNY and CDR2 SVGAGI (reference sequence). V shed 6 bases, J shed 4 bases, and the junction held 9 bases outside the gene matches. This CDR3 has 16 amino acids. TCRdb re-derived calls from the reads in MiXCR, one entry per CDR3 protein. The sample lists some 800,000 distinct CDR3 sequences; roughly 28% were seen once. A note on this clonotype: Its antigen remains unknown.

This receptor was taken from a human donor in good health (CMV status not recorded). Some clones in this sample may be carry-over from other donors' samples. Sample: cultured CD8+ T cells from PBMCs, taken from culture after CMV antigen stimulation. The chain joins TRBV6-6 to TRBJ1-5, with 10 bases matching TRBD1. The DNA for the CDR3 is TGTGCCAGCAGCACGCCGGACAGGGGGAAAAATCAGCCCCAGCATTTT. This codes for CASSTPDRGKNQPQHF.